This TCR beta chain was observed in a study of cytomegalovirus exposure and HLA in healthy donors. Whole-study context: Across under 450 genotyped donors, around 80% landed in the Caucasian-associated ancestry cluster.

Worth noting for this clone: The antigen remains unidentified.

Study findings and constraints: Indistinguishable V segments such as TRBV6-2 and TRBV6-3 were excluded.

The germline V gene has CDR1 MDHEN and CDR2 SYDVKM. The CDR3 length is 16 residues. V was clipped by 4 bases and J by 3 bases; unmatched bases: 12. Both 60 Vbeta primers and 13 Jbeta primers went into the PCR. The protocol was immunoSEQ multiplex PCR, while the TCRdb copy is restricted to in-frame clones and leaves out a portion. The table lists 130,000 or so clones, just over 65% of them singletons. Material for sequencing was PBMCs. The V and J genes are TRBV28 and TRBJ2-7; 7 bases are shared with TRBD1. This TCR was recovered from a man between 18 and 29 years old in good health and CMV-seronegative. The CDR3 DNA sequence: TGTGCCAGCAGTTCCCCCGGGACAGACAGGATCTACGAGCAGTACTTC. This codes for CASSSPGTDRIYEQYF.